This TCR beta chain was retrieved from a study of CD8+CD57+ T cells in acquired aplastic anemia. The wider study: Quantities of DNA derived from sorted CD4+ and CD8+ cells averaged 3.2 ug.

Germline-derived CDR1 and CDR2 are PRHDT and FYEKMQ (reference sequence). This CDR3 spans 14 amino acids. Trimming took 2 bases from V and 4 from J, leaving 11 bases between them. The template for TCR beta VDJ and CDR3 sequence profiling was genomic DNA. TCRdb re-analysed the reads in MiXCR, keeping a single row per CDR3 protein. The data contain hundreds of thousands of distinct CDR3 sequences, approximately 56% of them seen just once; the ten biggest clones take up less than 10%. This clonotype was observed at least ten times. This rearrangement joins TRBV13 to TRBJ1-1; possible D gene TRBD1, 5 bases. This receptor was taken from a human donor with severe aplastic anemia or a healthy control (not recorded which). Sequences were obtained from sorted CD4+, CD8+, or CD8+CD57+ T cells (not recorded which) from PBMCs. CDR3 region: CASSLSRAATEAFF. DNA of the CDR3: TGTGCCAGCAGCTTATCCAGGGCTGCCACTGAAGCTTTCTTT. The full variable domain, rest sourced from reference TRBV13 and TRBJ1-1, is AAGVIQSPRHLIKEKRETATLKCYPIPRHDTVYWYQQGPGQDPQFLISFYEKMQSDKGSIPDRFSAQQFSDYHSELNMSSLELGDSALYFCASSLSRAATEAFFGQGTRLTVV.